This T cell receptor (beta chain) emerged from a study of shared clonotypes between healthy human individuals. The CDR3 sequence is 14 residues long. CDR1 SQVTM and CDR2 ANQGSEA come from the germline V gene. Germline trimming cut 7 bases from V and 0 bases from J; bases unmatched to any gene: 9. TCRdb's table, derived via immunoSEQ multiplex PCR, lists solely in-frame clones and lacks some. This sample yields 2 million to 3 million clones, of which more than 85% are seen a single time; more than 0.35% belongs to the top ten. This TCR derives from a man younger than 30 in good health. Some clones in this sample may be carry-over from other donors' samples. V usage is TRBV29-1 and J usage is TRBJ2-7; 7 nucleotides line up with TRBD2. Sequences were obtained from naive CD4+ T cells from PBMCs. The subset denotes: CD45RA+ positively selected. The CDR3 spells CSGGFSGGSYEQYF. As DNA, the CDR3 is TGCAGCGGGGGCTTCTCGGGAGGCTCCTACGAGCAGTACTTC.